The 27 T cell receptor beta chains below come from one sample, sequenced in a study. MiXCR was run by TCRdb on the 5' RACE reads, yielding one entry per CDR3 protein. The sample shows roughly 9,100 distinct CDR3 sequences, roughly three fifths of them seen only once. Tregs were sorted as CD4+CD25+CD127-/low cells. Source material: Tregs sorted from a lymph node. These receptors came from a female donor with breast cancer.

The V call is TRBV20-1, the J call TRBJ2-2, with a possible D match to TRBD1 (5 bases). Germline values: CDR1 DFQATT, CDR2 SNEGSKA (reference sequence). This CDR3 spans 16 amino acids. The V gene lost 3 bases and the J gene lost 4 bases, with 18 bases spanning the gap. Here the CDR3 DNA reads TGCAGTGCTAGTAGTATGTGGGGCCCCAGCACCGGGGAGCTGTTTTTT. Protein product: CSASSMWGPSTGELFF.

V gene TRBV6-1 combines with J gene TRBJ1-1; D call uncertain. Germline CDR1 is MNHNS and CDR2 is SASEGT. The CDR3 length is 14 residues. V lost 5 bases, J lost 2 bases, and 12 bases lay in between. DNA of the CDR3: TGTGCCAGCAGTATTGGGCAGACAAACACTGAAGCTTTCTTT. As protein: CASSIGQTNTEAFF.

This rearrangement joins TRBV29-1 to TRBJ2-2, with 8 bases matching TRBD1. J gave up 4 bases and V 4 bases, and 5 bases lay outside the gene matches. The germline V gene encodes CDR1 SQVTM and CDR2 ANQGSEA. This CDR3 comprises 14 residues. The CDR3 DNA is TGCAGCGTTGGATGGACAGGGCCCACCGGGGAGCTGTTTTTT. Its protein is CSVGWTGPTGELFF.

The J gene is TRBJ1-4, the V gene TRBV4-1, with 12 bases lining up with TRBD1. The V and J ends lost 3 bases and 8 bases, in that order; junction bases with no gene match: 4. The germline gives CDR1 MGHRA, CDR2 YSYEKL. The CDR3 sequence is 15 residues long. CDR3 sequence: CASSHGDRGHEKLFF. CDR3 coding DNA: TGCGCCAGCAGCCACGGGGACAGGGGGCACGAAAAACTGTTTTTT.

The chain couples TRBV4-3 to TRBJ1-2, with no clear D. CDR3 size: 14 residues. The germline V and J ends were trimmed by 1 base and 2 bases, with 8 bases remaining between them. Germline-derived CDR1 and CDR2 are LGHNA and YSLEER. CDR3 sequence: CASSQGGANYGYTF. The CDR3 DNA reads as TGCGCCAGCAGCCAAGGGGGAGCAAACTATGGCTACACCTTC.

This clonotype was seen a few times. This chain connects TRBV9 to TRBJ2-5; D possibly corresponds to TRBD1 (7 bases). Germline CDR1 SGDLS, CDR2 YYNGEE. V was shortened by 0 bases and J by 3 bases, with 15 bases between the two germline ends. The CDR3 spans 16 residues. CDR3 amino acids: CASSVGNRGGKETQYF. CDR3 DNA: TGTGCCAGCAGCGTAGGGAACAGGGGAGGAAAAGAGACCCAGTACTTC.

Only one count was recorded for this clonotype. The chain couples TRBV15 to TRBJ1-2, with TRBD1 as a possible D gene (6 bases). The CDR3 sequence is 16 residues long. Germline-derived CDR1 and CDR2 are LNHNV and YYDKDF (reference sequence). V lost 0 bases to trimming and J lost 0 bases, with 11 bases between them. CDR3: CATSRDRGGPNYGYTF. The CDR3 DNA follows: TGTGCCACCAGCAGAGATAGGGGGGGGCCTAACTATGGCTACACCTTC.

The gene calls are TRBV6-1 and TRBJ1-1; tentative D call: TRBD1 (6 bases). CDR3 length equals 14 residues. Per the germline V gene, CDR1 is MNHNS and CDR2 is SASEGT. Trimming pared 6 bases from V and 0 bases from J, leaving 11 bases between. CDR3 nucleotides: TGTGCCAGCAGCCCGACAGGCTTGAACACTGAAGCTTTCTTT. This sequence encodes CASSPTGLNTEAFF.

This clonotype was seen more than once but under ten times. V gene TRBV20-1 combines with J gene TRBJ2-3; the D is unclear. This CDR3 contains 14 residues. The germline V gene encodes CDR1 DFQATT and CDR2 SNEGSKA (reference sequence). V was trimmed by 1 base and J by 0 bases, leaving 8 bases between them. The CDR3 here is CSARGDDSTDTQYF. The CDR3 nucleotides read TGCAGTGCTAGAGGAGACGATAGCACAGATACGCAGTATTTT.

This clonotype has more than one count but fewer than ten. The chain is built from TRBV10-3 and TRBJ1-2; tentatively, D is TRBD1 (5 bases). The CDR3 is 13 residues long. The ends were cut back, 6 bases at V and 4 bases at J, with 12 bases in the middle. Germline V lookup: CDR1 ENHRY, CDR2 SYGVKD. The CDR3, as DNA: TGTGCCATCAGAGACACAGGTGGCTATGGCTACACCTTC. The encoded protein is CAIRDTGGYGYTF.

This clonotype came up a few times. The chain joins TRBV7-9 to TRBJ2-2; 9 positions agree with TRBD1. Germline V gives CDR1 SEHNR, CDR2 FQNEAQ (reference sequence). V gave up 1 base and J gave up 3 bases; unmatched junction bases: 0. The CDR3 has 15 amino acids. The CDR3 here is CASSLGQGDTGELFF. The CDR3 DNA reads TGTGCCAGCAGCTTAGGACAGGGGGACACCGGGGAGCTGTTTTTT.

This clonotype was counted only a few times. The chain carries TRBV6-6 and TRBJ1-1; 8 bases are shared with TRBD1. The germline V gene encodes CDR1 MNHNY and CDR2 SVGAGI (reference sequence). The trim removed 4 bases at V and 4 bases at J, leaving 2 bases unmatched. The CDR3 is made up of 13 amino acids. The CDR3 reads CASSWTGRTEAFF. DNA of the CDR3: TGTGCCAGCAGTTGGACAGGGCGCACTGAAGCTTTCTTT.

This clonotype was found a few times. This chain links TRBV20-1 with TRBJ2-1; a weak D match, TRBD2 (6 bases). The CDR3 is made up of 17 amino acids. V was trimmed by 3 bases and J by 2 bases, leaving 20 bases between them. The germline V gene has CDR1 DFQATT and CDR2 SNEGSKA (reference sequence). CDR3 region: CSARGLATYGTYNEQFF. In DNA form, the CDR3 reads TGCAGTGCTAGGGGACTCGCCACCTATGGGACCTACAATGAGCAGTTCTTC.

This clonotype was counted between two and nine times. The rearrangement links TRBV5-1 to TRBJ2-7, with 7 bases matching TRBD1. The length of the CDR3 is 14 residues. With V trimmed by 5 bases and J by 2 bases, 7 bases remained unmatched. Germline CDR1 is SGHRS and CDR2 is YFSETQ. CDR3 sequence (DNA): TGCGCCAGCAGTAGGTCGGACAGGACCTACGAGCAGTACTTC. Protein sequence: CASSRSDRTYEQYF. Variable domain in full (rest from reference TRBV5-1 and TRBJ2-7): KAGVTQTPRYLIKTRGQQVTLSCSPISGHRSVSWYQQTPGQGLQFLFEYFSETQRNKGNFPGRFSGRQFSNSRSEMNVSTLELGDSALYLCASSRSDRTYEQYFGPGTRLTVT.

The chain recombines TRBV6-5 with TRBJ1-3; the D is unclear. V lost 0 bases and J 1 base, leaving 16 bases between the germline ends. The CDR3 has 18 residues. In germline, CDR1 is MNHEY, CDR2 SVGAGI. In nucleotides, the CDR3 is TGTGCCAGCAGTTACTCGAACTTCCCGGGGATTTCTGGAAACACCATATATTTT. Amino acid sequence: CASSYSNFPGISGNTIYF.

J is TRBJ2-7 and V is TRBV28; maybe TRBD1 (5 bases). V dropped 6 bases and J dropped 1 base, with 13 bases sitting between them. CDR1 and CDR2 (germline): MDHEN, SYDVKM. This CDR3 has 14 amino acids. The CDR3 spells CASSGRAGSYEQYF. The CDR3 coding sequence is TGTGCCAGCAGCGGACGGGCAGGGTCCTACGAGCAGTACTTC.

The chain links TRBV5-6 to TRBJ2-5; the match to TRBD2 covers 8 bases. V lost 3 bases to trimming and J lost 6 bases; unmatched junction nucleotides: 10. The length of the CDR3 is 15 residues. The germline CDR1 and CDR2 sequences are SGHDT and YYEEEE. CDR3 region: CASSYRGLDLKTQYF. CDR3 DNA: TGTGCCAGCAGCTACCGGGGACTAGACTTGAAGACCCAGTACTTC.

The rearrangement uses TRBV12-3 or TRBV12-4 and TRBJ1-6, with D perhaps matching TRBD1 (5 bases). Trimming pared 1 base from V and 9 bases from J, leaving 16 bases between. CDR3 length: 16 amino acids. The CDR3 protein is CASSLGPRTGLSPLHF. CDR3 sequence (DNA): TGTGCCAGCAGTTTAGGTCCCCGGACGGGACTTTCACCCCTCCACTTT.

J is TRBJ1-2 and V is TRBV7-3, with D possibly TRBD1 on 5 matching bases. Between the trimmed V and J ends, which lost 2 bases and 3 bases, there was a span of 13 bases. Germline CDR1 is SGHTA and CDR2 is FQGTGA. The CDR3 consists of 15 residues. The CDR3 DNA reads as TGTGCCAGCAGCTTATCCCCAGGGATGGACTATGGCTACACCTTC. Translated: CASSLSPGMDYGYTF.

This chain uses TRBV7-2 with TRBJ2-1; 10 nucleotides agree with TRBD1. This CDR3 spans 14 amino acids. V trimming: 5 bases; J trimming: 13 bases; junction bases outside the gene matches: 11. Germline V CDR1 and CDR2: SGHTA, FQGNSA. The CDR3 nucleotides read TGTGCCAGCAGCGCCCAGACAGGGGGCGGCGGCCAGTTCTTC. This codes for CASSAQTGGGGQFF.

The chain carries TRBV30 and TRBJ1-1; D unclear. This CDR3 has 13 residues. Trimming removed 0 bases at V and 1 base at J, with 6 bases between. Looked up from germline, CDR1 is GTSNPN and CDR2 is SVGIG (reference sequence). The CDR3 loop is CAWSVVKNTEAFF. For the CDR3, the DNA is TGTGCCTGGAGTGTAGTAAAGAACACTGAAGCTTTCTTT.

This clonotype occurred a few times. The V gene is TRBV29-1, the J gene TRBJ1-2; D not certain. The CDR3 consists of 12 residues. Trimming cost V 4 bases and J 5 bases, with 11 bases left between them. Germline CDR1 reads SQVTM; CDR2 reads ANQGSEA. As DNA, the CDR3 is TGCAGCGTTGGAGGGTCCGGATATGGCTACACCTTC. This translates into CSVGGSGYGYTF.

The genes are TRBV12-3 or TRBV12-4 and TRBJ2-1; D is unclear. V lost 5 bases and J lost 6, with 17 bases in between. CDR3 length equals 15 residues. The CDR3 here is CASSLTGGPLNEQFF. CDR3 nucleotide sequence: TGTGCCAGCAGTCTCACTGGCGGACCTCTCAATGAGCAGTTCTTC.

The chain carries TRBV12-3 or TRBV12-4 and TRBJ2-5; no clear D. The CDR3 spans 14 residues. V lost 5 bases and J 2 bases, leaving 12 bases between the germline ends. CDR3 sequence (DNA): TGTGCCAGCAGTCTGAGACGGAGACAAGAGACCCAGTACTTC. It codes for CASSLRRRQETQYF.

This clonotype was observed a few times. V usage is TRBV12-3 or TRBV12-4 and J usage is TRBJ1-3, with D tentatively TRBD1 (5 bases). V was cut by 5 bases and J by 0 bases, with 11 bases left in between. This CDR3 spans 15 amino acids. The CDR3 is CASSVDSLSGNTIYF. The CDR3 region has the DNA TGTGCCAGCAGTGTTGACAGCCTCTCTGGAAACACCATATATTTT.

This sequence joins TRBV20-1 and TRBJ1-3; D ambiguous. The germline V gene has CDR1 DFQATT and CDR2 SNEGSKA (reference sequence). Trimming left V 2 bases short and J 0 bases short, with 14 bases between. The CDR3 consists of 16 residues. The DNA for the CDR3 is TGCAGTGCTAGATCTTCGTATGGTGGCTCTGGAAACACCATATATTTT. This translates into CSARSSYGGSGNTIYF.

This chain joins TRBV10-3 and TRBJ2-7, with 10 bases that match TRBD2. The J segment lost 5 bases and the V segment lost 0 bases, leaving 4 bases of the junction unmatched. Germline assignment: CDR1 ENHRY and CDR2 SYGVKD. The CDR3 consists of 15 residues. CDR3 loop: CAISESPLAGDEQYV. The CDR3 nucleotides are TGTGCCATCAGTGAGTCACCCCTAGCGGGAGACGAGCAGTACGTC.